Sequencing of this T cell receptor (beta chain) was carried out in a study of spatial heterogeneity in lung cancer. Study details: In tumor regions, TCR transcript counts tracked strongly with a T cell module score from matched bulk RNA-seq. The study observed each unique TCR and UMI combination more than ten times on average in raw reads.

Time point denoted: sample taken at primary tumor resection. The cohort: roughly 72 early-stage, untreated non-small cell lung cancer patients. The length of the CDR3 is 15 residues. With 4 bases removed from V and 10 bases from J, the gap between germline ends came to 17 bases. The V gene's germline CDR1 is MDHEN and CDR2 SYDVKM. This clonotype showed up many times. Its matching antigen is unknown. Whole-study results and caveats: Mutation tallies in tumors tracked expanded intratumoral alpha and beta TCR counts.

TCRdb re-analysed the 5' RACE reads in MiXCR, keeping a single row per CDR3 protein. Of tens of thousands of distinct CDR3 sequences in the sample, 5% to 7.5% were seen once. V is TRBV28 and J is TRBJ1-6, with a tentative D call TRBD1 (6 bases). Sequenced material: lung tumor tissue, taken at surgery. This TCR came from a male donor with early-stage non-small cell lung cancer. CDR3 coding DNA: TGTGCCAGCAGTTCCTTGGGGGGGCTGTACTCACCCCTCCACTTT. Its protein product is CASSSLGGLYSPLHF.